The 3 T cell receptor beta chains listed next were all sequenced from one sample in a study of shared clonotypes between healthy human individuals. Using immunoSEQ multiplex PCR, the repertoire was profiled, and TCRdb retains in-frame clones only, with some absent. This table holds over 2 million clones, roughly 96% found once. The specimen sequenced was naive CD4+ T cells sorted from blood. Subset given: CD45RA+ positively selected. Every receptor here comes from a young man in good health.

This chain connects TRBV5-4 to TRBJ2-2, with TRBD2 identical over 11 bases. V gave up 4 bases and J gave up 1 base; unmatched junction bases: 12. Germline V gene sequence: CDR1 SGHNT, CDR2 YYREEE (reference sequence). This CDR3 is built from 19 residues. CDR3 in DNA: TGTGCCAGCAGCGAAGGTGGAGTAGCGGGAGGGATGAACACCGGGGAGCTGTTTTTT. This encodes CASSEGGVAGGMNTGELFF.

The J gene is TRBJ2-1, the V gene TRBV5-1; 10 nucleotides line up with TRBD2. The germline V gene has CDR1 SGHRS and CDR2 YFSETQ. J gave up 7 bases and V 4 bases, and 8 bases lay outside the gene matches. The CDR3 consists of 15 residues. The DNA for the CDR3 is TGCGCCAGCAGCCGCTGGACTAGCGGTGTGAATGAGCAGTTCTTC. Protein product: CASSRWTSGVNEQFF. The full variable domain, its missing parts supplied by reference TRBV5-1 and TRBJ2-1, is KAGVTQTPRYLIKTRGQQVTLSCSPISGHRSVSWYQQTPGQGLQFLFEYFSETQRNKGNFPGRFSGRQFSNSRSEMNVSTLELGDSALYLCASSRWTSGVNEQFFGPGTRLTVL.

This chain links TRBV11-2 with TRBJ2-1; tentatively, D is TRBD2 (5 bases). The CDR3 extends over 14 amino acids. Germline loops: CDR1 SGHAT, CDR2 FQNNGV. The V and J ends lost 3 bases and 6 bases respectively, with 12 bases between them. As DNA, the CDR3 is TGTGCCAGCAGCTTGGAGCGGTTGAGCAATGAGCAGTTCTTC. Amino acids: CASSLERLSNEQFF.